These 26 T cell receptor beta chains originate from one sample sequenced in a study of T cell responses to AZD1222 COVID-19 vaccine. Libraries were prepared by immunoSEQ multiplex PCR; TCRdb keeps only in-frame clonotypes and omits some of them. Among about 150,000 clones listed, 85% to 95% were seen once. The specimen was peripheral blood, collected on day 0 of AZD1222 vaccination. Receptors were obtained from an adult in good health.

The chain uses TRBV2 and TRBJ2-2, with 8 bases matching TRBD1. CDR3 length: 14 residues. Germline V gene data show CDR1 as SNHLY and CDR2 as FYNNEI. V shed 7 bases and J 7 bases; nucleotides not matched to a gene: 8. The CDR3 DNA sequence: TGTGCCAGCACGGGACGGACAGGGATCGGGGAGCTGTTTTTT. This encodes CASTGRTGIGELFF.

This chain uses TRBV27 with TRBJ2-1, with 8 bases matching TRBD2. The V gene's germline CDR1 is MNHEY and CDR2 SMNVEV (reference sequence). The V segment lost 2 bases and the J segment 4 bases; nucleotides outside the gene matches: 1. The CDR3 totals 14 residues. The CDR3 protein is CASSLERGYNEQFF. CDR3 nucleotides: TGTGCCAGCAGTTTAGAGCGGGGGTACAATGAGCAGTTCTTC.

The chain links TRBV3-1 (or the pseudogene TRBV3-2) to TRBJ1-1; 8 positions match TRBD1. The CDR3 runs 14 residues. V dropped 4 bases and J dropped 3; count of bases not matched to a gene: 4. Germline V CDR1 and CDR2: LGHDT, YNNKEL (reference sequence). CDR3 amino acids: CASSLGQVDTEAFF. The CDR3 bases are TGTGCCAGCAGCCTGGGACAGGTGGACACTGAAGCTTTCTTT.

The chain recombines TRBV2 with TRBJ2-1; the match to TRBD2 covers 12 bases. The CDR3 contains 16 residues. In germline, CDR1 is SNHLY, CDR2 FYNNEI. The ends lost 1 base at V and 10 bases at J; junction bases unmatched: 8. The CDR3 DNA reads as TGTGCCAGCAGTGAAGGATGGACTAGCGGGGTAGGGGAGCAGTTCTTC. Encoded protein: CASSEGWTSGVGEQFF.

The V gene is TRBV27, the J gene TRBJ1-4; possibly TRBD1 for D (6 bases). Deletions cut 6 bases from V and 4 bases from J, with 15 bases between. The germline V gene has CDR1 MNHEY and CDR2 SMNVEV (reference sequence). The CDR3 loop spans 15 amino acids. DNA of the CDR3: TGTGCCAGCAGCTCTGGGGGGGCGGGTAATGAAAAACTGTTTTTT. Translating gives CASSSGGAGNEKLFF.

This clone came up once. The V call is TRBV5-4, the J call TRBJ2-2; 10 bases agree with TRBD2. The CDR3 runs to 15 residues. Germline trimming cut 4 bases from V and 5 bases from J; bases unmatched to any gene: 5. Germline values: CDR1 SGHNT, CDR2 YYREEE (reference sequence). The DNA for the CDR3 is TGTGCCAGCAGCCGTAGCGGGAGGTATACCGGGGAGCTGTTTTTT. Translated, it gives CASSRSGRYTGELFF.

The chain recombines TRBV15 with TRBJ2-7; 10 bases agree with TRBD2. This CDR3 contains 15 residues. Germline values: CDR1 LNHNV, CDR2 YYDKDF (reference sequence). The V segment lost 0 bases and the J segment 6 bases; nucleotides outside the gene matches: 5. The CDR3 loop reads CATSRDKASGSEQYF. The CDR3 DNA reads as TGTGCCACCAGCAGAGATAAGGCTAGCGGGAGCGAGCAGTACTTC. The whole variable domain, remainder taken from reference TRBV15 and TRBJ2-7, is DAMVIQNPRYQVTQFGKPVTLSCSQTLNHNVMYWYQQKSSQAPKLLFHYYDKDFNNEADTPDNFQSRRPNTSFCFLDIRSPGLGDTAMYLCATSRDKASGSEQYFGPGTRLTVT.

The J gene is TRBJ2-1, the V gene TRBV4-2; D possibly corresponds to TRBD1 (6 bases). The CDR3 totals 16 residues. V was trimmed by 4 bases and J by 8 bases, leaving 21 bases between them. Germline CDR1 reads LGHNA; CDR2 reads YNFKEQ. The chain's CDR3 is CASSPLSRTVSDEQFF. DNA of the CDR3: TGTGCCAGCAGCCCCTTATCGAGGACAGTTTCCGATGAGCAGTTCTTC.

The V and J genes are TRBV6-5 and TRBJ1-5, with D possibly matching TRBD1 (5 bases). Germline V gene data show CDR1 as MNHEY and CDR2 as SVGAGI. V shed 6 bases and J shed 4 bases, with 13 bases lying between them. The CDR3 length is 14 residues. The CDR3, as DNA: TGTGCCAGCAGCCGGACAAGTAATAATCAGCCCCAGCATTTT. Translated, it gives CASSRTSNNQPQHF.

The chain joins TRBV11-2 to TRBJ2-5, with 11 positions matching TRBD2. Germline trimming cut 6 bases from V and 5 bases from J; bases unmatched to any gene: 8. The CDR3 has 15 residues. The germline V gene has CDR1 SGHAT and CDR2 FQNNGV. CDR3 sequence: CASRSLAGGMETQYF. The CDR3 bases are TGTGCCAGCAGAAGCCTAGCGGGAGGCATGGAGACCCAGTACTTC.

In its sample, this clone was seen once. V usage is TRBV5-1 and J usage is TRBJ1-1; TRBD1 matches 7 bases. This CDR3 has 16 amino acids. Per the germline V gene, CDR1 is SGHRS and CDR2 is YFSETQ. The V segment lost 5 bases and the J segment 5 bases; nucleotides outside the gene matches: 15. The CDR3 loop is CASSFSYGRGKTEAFF. Written as DNA, the CDR3 is TGCGCCAGCAGTTTCAGCTATGGCAGGGGGAAGACTGAAGCTTTCTTT.

The J gene is TRBJ2-1, the V gene TRBV19, with 11 bases lining up with TRBD2. The germline V gene encodes CDR1 LNHDA and CDR2 SQIVND (reference sequence). V gave up 10 bases and J gave up 6 bases; unmatched junction bases: 5. The CDR3 loop spans 13 amino acids. CDR3 protein: CATTSGSPNEQFF. The CDR3, as DNA: TGTGCCACCACTAGCGGGAGTCCCAATGAGCAGTTCTTC.

The V gene is TRBV6-5, the J gene TRBJ1-2; no clear D. The V gene lost 9 bases and the J gene lost 1 base, with 12 bases spanning the gap. The CDR3 spans 13 residues. Germline CDR1 reads MNHEY; CDR2 reads SVGAGI. The CDR3 coding sequence is TGTGCCAGTCGGACTGGAGATAACTATGGCTACACCTTC. It yields the protein CASRTGDNYGYTF.

This chain connects TRBV4-1 to TRBJ2-5, with 8 bases identical to TRBD1. In germline, CDR1 is MGHRA, CDR2 YSYEKL. V trimming: 1 base; J trimming: 7 bases; junction bases outside the gene matches: 8. The CDR3 spans 15 residues. The CDR3 region is CASSQVVRGRGTQYF. The CDR3 DNA reads as TGCGCCAGCAGCCAAGTCGTCAGGGGGCGCGGGACCCAGTACTTC.

The rearrangement uses TRBV6-1 and TRBJ2-7; 10 bases are shared with TRBD1. J lost 4 bases, V lost 1 base, and 1 base had no gene match. CDR3 size: 14 residues. Germline values: CDR1 MNHNS, CDR2 SASEGT. The CDR3 bases are TGTGCCAGCAGTGAAGGGACAGGGGGGTACGAGCAGTACTTC. It encodes CASSEGTGGYEQYF.

The chain has TRBV7-9 and TRBJ1-2; D unclear. This CDR3 is 15 amino acids long. The V gene lost 1 base and the J gene lost 6 bases, with 15 bases spanning the gap. Germline V gene data show CDR1 as SEHNR and CDR2 as FQNEAQ (reference sequence). CDR3: CASSLEGVREDGYTF. CDR3 nucleotides: TGTGCCAGCAGCTTAGAGGGCGTTAGGGAGGATGGCTACACCTTC.

The chain joins TRBV11-2 to TRBJ2-1; the match to TRBD2 covers 11 bases. The CDR3 is 16 residues long. Per germline, CDR1 SGHAT and CDR2 FQNNGV. The junction had 6 bases not matched to a gene; V was cut back by 4 bases and J by 4 bases. CDR3 sequence: CASSSSTSGTYNEQFF. For the CDR3, the DNA is TGTGCCAGCAGCTCCTCGACTAGCGGGACTTACAATGAGCAGTTCTTC.

The chain carries TRBV11-2 and TRBJ2-2; 8 bases map to TRBD1. The CDR3 sequence is 15 residues long. Germline V gene sequence: CDR1 SGHAT, CDR2 FQNNGV. With V trimmed by 5 bases and J by 0 bases, 2 bases remained unmatched. The CDR3 sequence: CASSRDRSNTGELFF. For the CDR3, the DNA is TGTGCCAGCAGCCGGGACAGGTCGAACACCGGGGAGCTGTTTTTT.

V usage is TRBV28 and J usage is TRBJ1-5; D is unclear. Per germline, CDR1 MDHEN and CDR2 SYDVKM. With 1 base removed from V and 1 base from J, the gap between germline ends came to 8 bases. This CDR3 is 15 amino acids long. The CDR3 DNA reads TGTGCCAGCAGTTTATTGGCGGGGAGCAATCAGCCCCAGCATTTT. This codes for CASSLLAGSNQPQHF.

This chain connects TRBV3-1 (or the pseudogene TRBV3-2) to TRBJ2-2; a possible D gene is TRBD2 (5 bases). This CDR3 has 15 residues. The germline CDR1 and CDR2 sequences are LGHDT and YNNKEL (reference sequence). The V end was cut by 3 bases, the J end by 4 bases, with 12 bases between. The CDR3, as DNA: TGTGCCAGCAGCCAGGAAACTAGACTCACCGGGGAGCTGTTTTTT. The encoded protein is CASSQETRLTGELFF.

V and J are TRBV5-1 and TRBJ2-1; D is unclear. The CDR3 runs to 12 residues. Germline values: CDR1 SGHRS, CDR2 YFSETQ. With 5 bases removed from V and 5 bases from J, the gap between germline ends came to 8 bases. The CDR3 reads CASRVGNNEQFF. As DNA, the CDR3 is TGCGCCAGCAGAGTAGGAAACAATGAGCAGTTCTTC. Together with reference TRBV5-1 and TRBJ2-1, the CDR3 gives the full variable domain: KAGVTQTPRYLIKTRGQQVTLSCSPISGHRSVSWYQQTPGQGLQFLFEYFSETQRNKGNFPGRFSGRQFSNSRSEMNVSTLELGDSALYLCASRVGNNEQFFGPGTRLTVL.

This rearrangement joins TRBV5-4 to TRBJ2-7; D unclear. There are 15 residues in the CDR3. The ends were cut back, 0 bases at V and 0 bases at J, with 10 bases in the middle. Germline CDR1 and CDR2: SGHNT and YYREEE (reference sequence). Here the CDR3 reads CASSLGRLDSYEQYF. CDR3 coding DNA: TGTGCCAGCAGCTTGGGAAGGCTTGACTCCTACGAGCAGTACTTC.

This clone appeared a single time. The chain links TRBV2 to TRBJ2-3, with D perhaps TRBD1 (6 bases). The V and J ends lost 5 bases and 0 bases respectively, with 18 bases between them. This CDR3 spans 17 amino acids. CDR1 SNHLY and CDR2 FYNNEI come from the germline V gene. The CDR3 sequence: CASSPTYDGQSTDTQYF. CDR3 bases: TGTGCCAGCAGTCCTACCTATGATGGACAGAGCACAGATACGCAGTATTTT.

The rearrangement uses TRBV6-6 and TRBJ2-7, with 7 bases that match TRBD2. V was pared by 4 bases and J by 0 bases, with 6 bases of the junction left unmatched. CDR1 is MNHNY and CDR2 is SVGAGI in the germline V gene (reference sequence). The length of the CDR3 is 15 residues. CDR3 loop: CASSFALAVSYEQYF. The CDR3 nucleotides read TGTGCCAGCAGTTTCGCCCTAGCGGTCTCCTACGAGCAGTACTTC.

The chain combines TRBV3-1 (or the pseudogene TRBV3-2) with TRBJ2-5; D unclear. The CDR3 spans 12 residues. Germline V gene sequence: CDR1 LGHDT, CDR2 YNNKEL (reference sequence). With 3 bases removed from V and 0 bases from J, the gap between germline ends came to 2 bases. CDR3 in DNA: TGTGCCAGCAGCCAGTACCAAGAGACCCAGTACTTC. Its translation: CASSQYQETQYF.

The chain has TRBV7-9 and TRBJ1-1, with D tentatively TRBD1 (6 bases). Germline CDR1 is SEHNR and CDR2 is FQNEAQ (reference sequence). The germline V and J ends were trimmed by 3 bases and 5 bases, with 16 bases remaining between them. The CDR3 consists of 15 residues. The chain's CDR3 is CASSFLSGAGTEAFF. DNA for the CDR3: TGTGCCAGCAGCTTTCTCTCGGGGGCGGGAACTGAAGCTTTCTTT.